This T cell receptor (beta chain) was retrieved from a study of CD4 and CD8 cells across lung adenocarcinoma regions. TCRdb processed the PCR reads anew with MiXCR; each CDR3 protein has one entry. The table lists under 20,000 distinct CDR3 sequences, under 60% of them singletons, with about three fifths in the top ten. This clonotype is a singleton in its sample. Source material: CD8+ T cells from the center of a lung tumor. The sequence was collected from a female donor with lung adenocarcinoma. The CD4 and CD8 labels of this study may be unreliable.

CDR3: CASSQARGDQETQYF. The CDR3 coding sequence is TGCGCCAGCAGCCAAGCGAGGGGGGACCAAGAGACCCAGTACTTC. The V gene is TRBV4-3, the J gene TRBJ2-1; TRBD1 or TRBD2 may be the D gene (6 bases each). The tail of the sequence fits TRBJ2-5 better, so the J call may be wrong. The CDR3 runs to 15 residues. Germline V gene lookup returns CDR1 LGHNA and CDR2 YSLEER.